Presented here are 14 T cell receptor beta chains from one specimen sequenced in a study of CD8+ T cells in alopecia areata. cDNA reverse transcribed from extracted RNA served as the sequencing template. Only in-frame clones appear in the TCRdb table, and some are missing; sequencing was by immunoSEQ multiplex PCR. Of about 120,000 clones in the sample, about 60% are singletons; the top ten hold approximately 2.8%. The specimen sequenced was CD4+ T cells sorted from blood. The receptors come from a human donor in good health.

This chain joins TRBV29-1 and TRBJ2-3; 8 nucleotides align to TRBD2. CDR1 and CDR2 from the germline V gene are SQVTM and ANQGSEA. V shed 2 bases and J 0 bases; nucleotides not matched to a gene: 1. The CDR3 totals 14 residues. CDR3 nucleotide sequence: TGCAGCGTTGAAAAGCGGGGGAGCACAGATACGCAGTATTTT. Its protein is CSVEKRGSTDTQYF.

This clone was seen a handful of times. The chain couples TRBV4-1 to TRBJ2-7, with 8 bases fitting TRBD1. Germline V lookup: CDR1 MGHRA, CDR2 YSYEKL. V lost 0 bases, J lost 7 bases, and 8 bases stayed unmatched. This CDR3 has 15 amino acids. The chain's CDR3 is CASSQDRRGPGEQYF. CDR3 DNA: TGCGCCAGCAGCCAAGATCGCAGGGGGCCGGGGGAGCAGTACTTC.

This rearrangement joins TRBV6-5 to TRBJ1-1, with a possible D match to TRBD1 (5 bases). Germline V lookup: CDR1 MNHEY, CDR2 SVGAGI. The CDR3 has 14 residues. The V gene lost 6 bases and the J gene lost 5 bases, with 16 bases spanning the gap. CDR3 nucleotides: TGTGCCAGCAGCCGGACATTGGATGGAACTGAAGCTTTCTTT. Its protein product is CASSRTLDGTEAFF.

This chain joins TRBV30 and TRBJ1-2, with D unclear. The V end was cut by 8 bases, the J end by 7 bases, with 11 bases between. This CDR3 has 10 amino acids. Germline V lookup: CDR1 GTSNPN, CDR2 SVGIG (reference sequence). The CDR3 region is CATGEAGYTF. CDR3 DNA: TGTGCCACCGGTGAGGCTGGCTACACCTTC.

This clone came up a few times. The V call is TRBV5-4, the J call TRBJ2-7; either TRBD1 or TRBD2 may fit D (5 bases each). The germline gives CDR1 SGHNT, CDR2 YYREEE (reference sequence). This CDR3 is 15 amino acids long. V was clipped by 0 bases and J by 6 bases, with 16 bases between them. The CDR3 sequence is CASSLDGLGTSEQYF. CDR3 in DNA: TGTGCCAGCAGCTTGGATGGCCTTGGGACCTCCGAGCAGTACTTC.

The genes are TRBV5-1 and TRBJ2-6; no definite D call. Germline-derived CDR1 and CDR2 are SGHRS and YFSETQ. V gave up 2 bases and J gave up 1 base, with 7 bases separating them. This CDR3 contains 15 residues. The CDR3 here is CASSFEASGANVLTF. DNA of the CDR3: TGCGCCAGCAGCTTTGAGGCGTCTGGGGCCAACGTCCTGACTTTC.

This rearrangement joins TRBV7-9 to TRBJ1-1; TRBD1 is a possible D gene (5 bases). The CDR3 totals 15 residues. Germline assignment: CDR1 SEHNR and CDR2 FQNEAQ (reference sequence). V lost 3 bases, J lost 6 bases, and 17 bases lay in between. The CDR3 reads CASSFPSWGGPEAFF. In DNA form, the CDR3 reads TGTGCCAGCAGCTTTCCTAGCTGGGGCGGGCCTGAAGCTTTCTTT.

This clone has a handful of counts. The chain couples TRBV30 to TRBJ2-1; unclear D gene. In germline, CDR1 is GTSNPN, CDR2 SVGIG (reference sequence). The V and J ends lost 2 bases and 2 bases respectively, with 19 bases between them. CDR3 length: 17 residues. DNA of the CDR3: TGTGCCTGGAGTCCCCCTCCGGGCGGAAGGGCCTACAATGAGCAGTTCTTC. Translated: CAWSPPPGGRAYNEQFF.

This clone was seen more than once but under ten times. The V call is TRBV6-5, the J call TRBJ2-5, with TRBD2 as a possible D gene (5 bases). Germline CDR1 MNHEY, CDR2 SVGAGI. This CDR3 contains 13 residues. V dropped 2 bases and J dropped 7 bases, with 11 bases sitting between them. CDR3 in amino acids: CASSYESGRTQYF. The DNA of the CDR3 is TGTGCCAGCAGTTACGAATCGGGGAGGACCCAGTACTTC.

The rearrangement joins TRBV5-1 to TRBJ2-2; 7 bases fit TRBD2. This CDR3 is 14 amino acids long. Germline V gene data show CDR1 as SGHRS and CDR2 as YFSETQ. Trimming removed 4 bases from V and 6 bases from J; junction bases left unmatched: 6. The CDR3 coding sequence is TGCGCCAGCAGCCTGGGGGGGAGCCCCGGGGAGCTGTTTTTT. Translating it yields CASSLGGSPGELFF. Looking up the rest from reference TRBV5-1 and TRBJ2-2 gives the full variable domain: KAGVTQTPRYLIKTRGQQVTLSCSPISGHRSVSWYQQTPGQGLQFLFEYFSETQRNKGNFPGRFSGRQFSNSRSEMNVSTLELGDSALYLCASSLGGSPGELFFGEGSRLTVL.

The chain uses TRBV11-2 and TRBJ1-1; the D is unclear. The V gene lost 3 bases and the J gene lost 0 bases, with 8 bases spanning the gap. The germline V gene has CDR1 SGHAT and CDR2 FQNNGV. The CDR3 spans 14 residues. CDR3 sequence: CASSLIRMNTEAFF. CDR3 DNA sequence: TGTGCCAGCAGCTTGATTCGGATGAACACTGAAGCTTTCTTT.

V gene TRBV25-1 combines with J gene TRBJ1-3; D gene unclear. Trimming stripped 4 bases from V and 5 bases from J, with 3 bases between. Germline CDR1 is MGHDK and CDR2 is SYGVNS. The CDR3 spans 11 residues. DNA for the CDR3: TGTGCCAGCAGTGTTCGAAACACCATATATTTT. It translates to CASSVRNTIYF.

CDR3 loop: CAWSTGTNQETQYF. In nucleotides, the CDR3 is TGTGCCTGGAGTACCGGGACAAACCAAGAGACCCAGTACTTC. The chain joins TRBV30 to TRBJ2-5; D might be TRBD1 (6 bases). V was cut by 2 bases and J by 0 bases, with 10 bases left in between. This CDR3 has 14 residues. Germline values: CDR1 GTSNPN, CDR2 SVGIG (reference sequence). Filled out from reference TRBV30 and TRBJ2-5, the complete variable domain reads SQTIHQWPATLVQPVGSPLSLECTVEGTSNPNLYWYRQAAGRGLQLLFYSVGIGQISSEVPQNLSASRPQDRQFILSSKKLLLSDSGFYLCAWSTGTNQETQYFGPGTRLLVL.

This rearrangement joins TRBV15 to TRBJ1-6; possibly TRBD1 for D (5 bases). Trimming took off 0 bases at V and 5 bases at J, with 11 bases between the two ends. The CDR3 spans 16 residues. CDR1 and CDR2 (germline): LNHNV, YYDKDF (reference sequence). The CDR3: CATSRDTRGNNSPLHF. The CDR3 nucleotides read TGTGCCACCAGCAGAGATACACGGGGGAATAATTCACCCCTCCACTTT.